This T cell receptor (beta chain) was retrieved from a study of molecular identifiers for immune sequencing clone quantification. This CDR3 spans 14 amino acids. Germline loops: CDR1 MNHNS, CDR2 SASEGT. Libraries for naive CD8 T cells, which were made from about 19,000 to 1,100,000 sorted cells, drew on 10%, 30% or 50% of the RNA. In the case of this clonotype: This may be a read error: a much more frequent sequence differs by one nucleotide.

TCRdb redid the calling of the PCR reads with MiXCR, one entry per CDR3 protein. The sample has about 640,000 distinct CDR3 sequences; just under 20% are singletons. The clonotype was recovered from a human donor in good health. Some libraries in this study had Jurkat cell RNA spiked in. The chain has TRBV6-1 and TRBJ2-7; weak D call: TRBD2 (5 bases). Specimen: naive CD8+ T cells from blood, with Jurkat cell RNA spiked in. Subset specified: FACS-sorted CD8+CD4-CCR7+CD45RA+ naive T cells. CDR3: CVSSELDFPYEQYF. CDR3 coding DNA: TGTGTCAGCAGTGAATTGGACTTCCCCTACGAGCAGTACTTC.